The next 20 T cell receptor beta chains were all read from a single sample in a study of control samples from healthy donors and cancer patients. Clones were read by immunoSEQ multiplex PCR, and TCRdb kept only the in-frame ones, dropping some. The sample includes over 100,000 clones, approximately 88% seen only once; the top ten take roughly 3.3%. What was sequenced was blood. The source of these receptors is a middle-aged man in good health.

The chain carries TRBV4-3 and TRBJ2-4, with 7 bases that match TRBD1. V was clipped by 4 bases and J by 5 bases; unmatched bases: 2. Germline CDR1 LGHNA, CDR2 YSLEER. The CDR3 has 13 amino acids. The CDR3 region has the DNA TGCGCCAGCAGCCGACAGGGAGAAAACATTCAGTACTTC. It is translated as CASSRQGENIQYF.

The gene calls are TRBV12-3 or TRBV12-4 and TRBJ1-2, with D possibly TRBD1 on 6 matching bases. This CDR3 is 13 amino acids long. Trimming cost V 6 bases and J 4 bases, with 12 bases left between them. CDR3 nucleotides: TGTGCCAGCAGCCGAACAGGGTTCTATGGCTACACCTTC. Residues: CASSRTGFYGYTF.

V gene TRBV7-6 combines with J gene TRBJ1-4; 8 positions agree with TRBD1. V lost 2 bases, J lost 4 bases, and 3 bases stayed unmatched. This CDR3 region has 15 residues. From germline, CDR1 is SGHVS and CDR2 FNYEAQ. This CDR3 is CASSLNTGGNEKLFF. The DNA of the CDR3 is TGTGCCAGCAGCTTAAACACAGGGGGTAATGAAAAACTGTTTTTT.

V usage is TRBV7-9 and J usage is TRBJ1-2, with 8 bases matching TRBD1. The CDR3 totals 16 residues. V trimming: 4 bases; J trimming: 3 bases; junction bases outside the gene matches: 10. Germline lookup yields CDR1 SEHNR and CDR2 FQNEAQ (reference sequence). CDR3 protein: CASSWIDRGGDYGYTF. CDR3 nucleotides: TGTGCCAGCAGCTGGATTGACAGGGGAGGAGACTATGGCTACACCTTC.

This clone has a single count. V and J are TRBV19 and TRBJ2-2; 8 bases match TRBD1. The CDR3 is 14 residues long. With 5 bases clipped from V and 5 bases from J, the junction kept 4 bases outside the gene matches. The germline gives CDR1 LNHDA, CDR2 SQIVND (reference sequence). The CDR3 spells CASSSDRGTGELFF. CDR3 DNA sequence: TGTGCCAGTAGTTCCGACAGGGGTACCGGGGAGCTGTTTTTT. Filled out from reference TRBV19 and TRBJ2-2, the complete variable domain reads DGGITQSPKYLFRKEGQNVTLSCEQNLNHDAMYWYRQDPGQGLRLIYYSQIVNDFQKGDIAEGYSVSREKKESFPLTVTSAQKNPTAFYLCASSSDRGTGELFFGEGSRLTVL.

The V call is TRBV2, the J call TRBJ1-6, with D unresolved. Germline lookup yields CDR1 SNHLY and CDR2 FYNNEI. V was shortened by 5 bases and J by 7 bases, with 15 bases between the two germline ends. The length of the CDR3 is 15 residues. CDR3 amino acids: CASSPPRTGNSPLHF. In DNA, the CDR3 is TGTGCCAGCAGTCCCCCCCGGACGGGAAATTCACCCCTCCACTTT.

The rearrangement uses TRBV3-1 (or the pseudogene TRBV3-2) and TRBJ2-1, with 16 bases aligning to TRBD2. The CDR3 covers 17 residues. From germline, CDR1 is LGHDT and CDR2 YNNKEL (reference sequence). Trimming took 4 bases from V and 8 from J; bases not matched to a gene: 8. Written as DNA, the CDR3 is TGTGCCAGCAGCCCCGCCGGGACTAGCGGGGGGGTATATGAGCAGTTCTTC. Its protein is CASSPAGTSGGVYEQFF.

This chain connects TRBV11-3 to TRBJ2-3; D not resolved. Germline CDR1 reads SGHNT; CDR2 reads YENEEA. The CDR3 spans 14 residues. V was pared by 0 bases and J by 0 bases, with 4 bases between. The CDR3 here is CASSLDPSTDTQYF. The CDR3 DNA sequence: TGTGCCAGCAGCTTAGATCCTAGCACAGATACGCAGTATTTT.

Here the CDR3 reads CASSSGPAKTQYF. In nucleotides, the CDR3 is TGTGCCAGCAGCTCGGGCCCAGCCAAAACACAGTATTTT. The chain uses TRBV7-8 and TRBJ2-3; no definite D call. From germline, CDR1 is SGHVS and CDR2 FQNEAQ. CDR3 length: 13 residues. V lost 4 bases and J 12 bases, leaving 17 bases between the germline ends.

This clone was seen once. The CDR3 reads CASSYLPDQPQHF. As DNA, the CDR3 is TGTGCCAGCAGTTACCTACCGGATCAGCCCCAGCATTTT. J is TRBJ1-5 and V is TRBV6-5; D ambiguous. Germline CDR1 and CDR2: MNHEY and SVGAGI. The CDR3 has 13 amino acids. The germline V and J ends were trimmed by 2 bases and 5 bases, with 7 bases remaining between them.

The chain uses TRBV6-5 and TRBJ1-4; weak D call: TRBD1 (5 bases). Germline CDR1 reads MNHEY; CDR2 reads SVGAGI. The V and J ends lost 6 bases and 8 bases respectively, with 13 bases between them. The CDR3 extends over 13 amino acids. CDR3 residues: CASRPGGSEKLFF. CDR3 DNA sequence: TGTGCCAGCAGACCCGGGGGGTCGGAAAAACTGTTTTTT.

This chain connects TRBV30 to TRBJ1-1; no definite D call. V was clipped by 4 bases and J by 9 bases, with 24 bases between them. Germline CDR1 GTSNPN, CDR2 SVGIG (reference sequence). This CDR3 is 15 amino acids long. As DNA, the CDR3 is TGTGCCTGGATACCCTCGCTTGGTTATTTTGTACAAGCTTTCTTT. It yields the protein CAWIPSLGYFVQAFF. Complete variable domain (other parts from reference TRBV30 and TRBJ1-1): SQTIHQWPATLVQPVGSPLSLECTVEGTSNPNLYWYRQAAGRGLQLLFYSVGIGQISSEVPQNLSASRPQDRQFILSSKKLLLSDSGFYLCAWIPSLGYFVQAFFGQGTRLTVV.

V and J are TRBV4-1 and TRBJ2-7; TRBD1 aligns across 7 bases. V was clipped by 0 bases and J by 2 bases; unmatched bases: 4. This CDR3 region has 15 residues. Per germline, CDR1 MGHRA and CDR2 YSYEKL. CDR3 DNA sequence: TGCGCCAGCAGCCAAGATGGGACAGTCCCCTACGAGCAGTACTTC. It yields the protein CASSQDGTVPYEQYF.

The rearrangement links TRBV30 to TRBJ1-4; perhaps TRBD1 as D (6 bases). The CDR3 has 13 amino acids. Germline assignment: CDR1 GTSNPN and CDR2 SVGIG (reference sequence). Trimming took off 3 bases at V and 4 bases at J, with 9 bases between the two ends. CDR3 protein: CAWSRGRNEKLFF. The CDR3 coding sequence is TGTGCCTGGAGCAGGGGCCGTAATGAAAAACTGTTTTTT.

This chain connects TRBV6-1 to TRBJ2-2; no firm D call. The CDR3 has 13 residues. Deletions cut 3 bases from V and 1 base from J, with 3 bases between. The V gene's germline CDR1 is MNHNS and CDR2 SASEGT. Written as DNA, the CDR3 is TGTGCCAGCAGTGACGAGAACACCGGGGAGCTGTTTTTT. This sequence encodes CASSDENTGELFF.

This chain links TRBV7-3 with TRBJ1-2, with no clear D. Deletions cut 0 bases from V and 3 bases from J, with 8 bases between. The germline CDR1 and CDR2 sequences are SGHTA and FQGTGA. The CDR3 is 14 residues long. CDR3 loop: CASSLTGTDYGYTF. CDR3 nucleotide sequence: TGTGCCAGCAGCTTAACCGGCACCGACTATGGCTACACCTTC.

V usage is TRBV11-3 and J usage is TRBJ2-7; possibly TRBD1 or TRBD2 for D (5 bases each). This CDR3 is 15 amino acids long. Looked up from germline, CDR1 is SGHNT and CDR2 is YENEEA. The V gene lost 0 bases and the J gene lost 0 bases, with 9 bases spanning the gap. The CDR3 region is CASSLDGGSSYEQYF. CDR3 DNA sequence: TGTGCCAGCAGCTTAGATGGGGGTAGCTCCTACGAGCAGTACTTC.

The genes are TRBV6-6 and TRBJ1-3; D not resolved. Germline V gene sequence: CDR1 MNHNY, CDR2 SVGAGI (reference sequence). CDR3 length equals 16 residues. With 2 bases removed from V and 0 bases from J, the gap between germline ends came to 11 bases. The CDR3 nucleotides read TGTGCCAGCAGTTACACGGGGTCCTACTCTGGAAACACCATATATTTT. This codes for CASSYTGSYSGNTIYF.

The chain has TRBV2 and TRBJ1-5, with D possibly TRBD1 on 5 matching bases. The CDR3 has 13 amino acids. Between the trimmed V and J ends, which lost 3 bases and 6 bases, there was a span of 9 bases. In germline, CDR1 is SNHLY, CDR2 FYNNEI. CDR3 protein: CASSDSGFQPQHF. Here the CDR3 DNA reads TGTGCCAGCAGTGATTCAGGGTTTCAGCCCCAGCATTTT.

The V call is TRBV2, the J call TRBJ1-5, with TRBD1 matching 7 bases. The V gene's germline CDR1 is SNHLY and CDR2 FYNNEI. The CDR3 contains 13 residues. Losses at the gene ends were 7 bases for V and 6 bases for J; bases not matched to a gene: 6. CDR3: CASNRQGSQPQHF. CDR3 in DNA: TGTGCCAGCAATCGACAGGGCAGTCAGCCCCAGCATTTT.